Listed here are 28 T cell receptor beta chains from one sample, sequenced in a study of blood T cell repertoires in COVID-19. TCRdb keeps only in-frame clones here, not all; method: immunoSEQ multiplex PCR. The sample shows some 190,000 clones, 70% to 90% of them seen only once. The sample was peripheral blood. The receptors shown here come from a woman aged 65 to 85 with active or convalescent COVID-19.

The chain has TRBV7-2 and TRBJ2-7; 8 nucleotides agree with TRBD2. V was clipped by 5 bases and J by 4 bases; unmatched bases: 10. Germline CDR1 SGHTA, CDR2 FQGNSA. This CDR3 comprises 15 residues. The CDR3 protein is CASSLLPGGRYEQYF. The CDR3 coding sequence is TGTGCCAGCAGCCTCCTTCCGGGAGGGAGGTACGAGCAGTACTTC. Full variable domain (outside the CDR3, taken from reference TRBV7-2 and TRBJ2-7): GAGVSQSPSNKVTEKGKDVELRCDPISGHTALYWYRQSLGQGLEFLIYFQGNSAPDKSGLPSDRFSAERTGGSVSTLTIQRTQQEDSAVYLCASSLLPGGRYEQYFGPGTRLTVT.

The chain combines TRBV27 with TRBJ2-7, with 7 nucleotides matching TRBD1. V lost 8 bases to trimming and J lost 3 bases; unmatched junction nucleotides: 10. The germline CDR1 and CDR2 sequences are MNHEY and SMNVEV (reference sequence). This CDR3 is built from 14 residues. This CDR3 is CASRSGQFGYEQYF. In nucleotides, the CDR3 is TGTGCCAGCCGGTCGGGACAGTTCGGCTACGAGCAGTACTTC.

The chain is built from TRBV10-3 and TRBJ1-5; no clear D. The CDR3 is 13 amino acids. V was trimmed by 0 bases and J by 4 bases, leaving 4 bases between them. Germline values: CDR1 ENHRY, CDR2 SYGVKD. The CDR3 loop reads CAISESTNQPQHF. The CDR3 region has the DNA TGTGCCATCAGTGAGTCGACAAATCAGCCCCAGCATTTT.

The rearrangement uses TRBV11-2 and TRBJ2-5; 9 bases agree with TRBD1. The length of the CDR3 is 15 residues. J lost 4 bases, V lost 5 bases, and 8 bases had no gene match. Germline V gives CDR1 SGHAT, CDR2 FQNNGV. The CDR3 region has the DNA TGTGCCAGCAGCCCAGAAGGGACAGGGATAGAGACCCAGTACTTC. Translated: CASSPEGTGIETQYF. Full variable domain (rest looked up from reference TRBV11-2 and TRBJ2-5): EAGVAQSPRYKIIEKRQSVAFWCNPISGHATLYWYQQILGQGPKLLIQFQNNGVVDDSQLPKDRFSAERLKGVDSTLKIQPAKLEDSAVYLCASSPEGTGIETQYFGPGTRLLVL.

The CDR3 reads CASSKWQGFSTDTQYF. CDR3 nucleotide sequence: TGTGCCAGTAGTAAATGGCAGGGTTTCAGCACAGATACGCAGTATTTT. The chain links TRBV19 to TRBJ2-3; D possibly corresponds to TRBD1 (5 bases). Looked up from germline, CDR1 is LNHDA and CDR2 is SQIVND (reference sequence). The germline V and J ends were trimmed by 4 bases and 0 bases, with 14 bases remaining between them. There are 16 residues in the CDR3. The whole variable domain, remainder taken from reference TRBV19 and TRBJ2-3, is DGGITQSPKYLFRKEGQNVTLSCEQNLNHDAMYWYRQDPGQGLRLIYYSQIVNDFQKGDIAEGYSVSREKKESFPLTVTSAQKNPTAFYLCASSKWQGFSTDTQYFGPGTRLTVL.

The V gene is TRBV6-6, the J gene TRBJ1-1, with 8 bases fitting TRBD1. The V segment lost 5 bases and the J segment 5 bases; nucleotides outside the gene matches: 10. Germline CDR1 MNHNY, CDR2 SVGAGI (reference sequence). CDR3 length equals 15 residues. The CDR3 is CASSPLDRARTEAFF. The CDR3 DNA reads as TGTGCCAGCAGTCCATTGGACAGGGCGCGTACTGAAGCTTTCTTT.

The chain couples TRBV5-1 to TRBJ2-1; 7 bases agree with TRBD1. V lost 5 bases and J lost 5; bases outside the gene matches: 10. The CDR3 totals 15 residues. Germline CDR1 reads SGHRS; CDR2 reads YFSETQ. The CDR3 nucleotides read TGCGCCAGCAGGTACCTTACCGGGACAGACAATGAGCAGTTCTTC. Protein: CASRYLTGTDNEQFF.

This clone has just a few counts. The chain couples TRBV18 to TRBJ2-7, with a possible D match to TRBD1 (6 bases). CDR3 length equals 14 residues. The V gene's germline CDR1 is KGHSH and CDR2 LQKENI. V shed 4 bases and J shed 2 bases, with 12 bases lying between them. CDR3 DNA: TGTGCCAGCTCACACCGGGACATGGCCTACGAGCAGTACTTC. Translation: CASSHRDMAYEQYF.

The V and J genes are TRBV7-9 and TRBJ2-3; 7 bases map to TRBD2. The V gene's germline CDR1 is SEHNR and CDR2 FQNEAQ (reference sequence). CDR3 length: 16 residues. V trimming: 5 bases; J trimming: 0 bases; junction bases outside the gene matches: 8. The CDR3 DNA reads TGTGCCAGCAGCCTAGGGAGCGGGGTTAGCACAGATACGCAGTATTTT. Translation: CASSLGSGVSTDTQYF.

The rearrangement joins TRBV15 to TRBJ2-7; D perhaps matches TRBD2 (7 bases). Trimming pared 4 bases from V and 3 bases from J, leaving 16 bases between. CDR1 LNHNV and CDR2 YYDKDF come from the germline V gene (reference sequence). The CDR3 totals 15 residues. The CDR3 nucleotides are TGTGCCACCAGCAAACAAGGGGGGGGCGTCTACGAGCAGTACTTC. Its protein product is CATSKQGGGVYEQYF.

This chain uses TRBV5-3 with TRBJ2-5, with 8 bases identical to TRBD1. TRBV5-3 carries the ORF label, with uncertain function. This CDR3 comprises 15 residues. V was pared by 5 bases and J by 2 bases, with 8 bases of the junction left unmatched. CDR3 region: CARRHRDRTQETQYF. CDR3 sequence (DNA): TGTGCCAGAAGACACCGGGACAGGACGCAAGAGACCCAGTACTTC.

The chain has TRBV24-1 and TRBJ2-1; 7 nucleotides agree with TRBD1. J gave up 3 bases and V 4 bases, and 8 bases lay outside the gene matches. The CDR3 covers 16 residues. Germline V gene sequence: CDR1 KGHDR, CDR2 SFDVKD. This CDR3 is CATSDHRGRVYNEQFF. The CDR3 coding sequence is TGTGCCACCAGTGACCACAGGGGCAGGGTCTACAATGAGCAGTTCTTC.

The chain employs TRBV25-1 and TRBJ2-7, with a tentative D call TRBD2 (5 bases). The V gene lost 5 bases and the J gene lost 5 bases, with 16 bases spanning the gap. Per the germline V gene, CDR1 is MGHDK and CDR2 is SYGVNS. The CDR3 has 14 residues. CDR3 sequence: CASSLPGNRHEQYF. In DNA, the CDR3 is TGTGCCAGCAGTCTACCGGGAAATCGGCACGAGCAGTACTTC.

V gene TRBV12-3 or TRBV12-4 combines with J gene TRBJ1-4; 10 bases match TRBD1. Trimming took 6 bases from V and 8 from J; bases not matched to a gene: 0. The CDR3 is 12 amino acids. Here the CDR3 DNA reads TGTGCCAGCAGGGGACAGGGGGAAAAACTGTTTTTT. Residues: CASRGQGEKLFF.

This chain connects TRBV7-3 to TRBJ2-2; the D gene is possibly TRBD2 (5 bases). The CDR3 spans 12 residues. In germline, CDR1 is SGHTA, CDR2 FQGTGA. The germline V and J ends were trimmed by 5 bases and 6 bases, with 7 bases remaining between them. The CDR3 DNA is TGTGCCAGCAGCCTACTAGCCGGGGAGCTGTTTTTT. It yields the protein CASSLLAGELFF. The full variable domain, with the rest looked up from reference TRBV7-3 and TRBJ2-2, is GAGVSQTPSNKVTEKGKYVELRCDPISGHTALYWYRQSLGQGPEFLIYFQGTGAADDSGLPNDRFFAVRPEGSVSTLKIQRTERGDSAVYLCASSLLAGELFFGEGSRLTVL.

V gene TRBV5-1 combines with J gene TRBJ2-6, with D perhaps matching TRBD1 (6 bases). There are 17 residues in the CDR3. Trimming removed 1 base at V and 1 base at J, with 12 bases between. CDR1 is SGHRS and CDR2 is YFSETQ in the germline V gene. This CDR3 is CASSLWVQGSGANVLTF. DNA for the CDR3: TGCGCCAGCAGCTTGTGGGTACAGGGATCTGGGGCCAACGTCCTGACTTTC. Looking up the rest from reference TRBV5-1 and TRBJ2-6 gives the full variable domain: KAGVTQTPRYLIKTRGQQVTLSCSPISGHRSVSWYQQTPGQGLQFLFEYFSETQRNKGNFPGRFSGRQFSNSRSEMNVSTLELGDSALYLCASSLWVQGSGANVLTFGAGSRLTVL.

The rearrangement uses TRBV27 and TRBJ1-5; D may be TRBD1 (5 bases). This CDR3 has 14 residues. Looked up from germline, CDR1 is MNHEY and CDR2 is SMNVEV (reference sequence). V lost 6 bases and J lost 3, with 12 bases in between. This CDR3 reads CASRSNRLNQPQHF. DNA for the CDR3: TGTGCCAGCAGGTCCAACAGGCTCAATCAGCCCCAGCATTTT.

V gene TRBV9 combines with J gene TRBJ2-1; TRBD2 matches 11 bases. After removal of 1 base from V and 7 bases from J, the junction contained 13 bases not matched to a gene. The length of the CDR3 is 18 residues. The germline V gene encodes CDR1 SGDLS and CDR2 YYNGEE. This chain's CDR3 is CASSVSTGTSGGRNEQFF. As DNA, the CDR3 is TGTGCCAGCAGCGTATCGACCGGGACTAGCGGAGGGAGGAATGAGCAGTTCTTC.

The rearrangement uses TRBV11-2 and TRBJ2-1; TRBD1 matches at 8 bases. Germline V gene data show CDR1 as SGHAT and CDR2 as FQNNGV. Trimming at V came to 5 bases and at J to 5 bases, leaving 8 bases not matched to a gene. This CDR3 is 15 amino acids long. CDR3 in amino acids: CASSARDRHNNEQFF. The CDR3 DNA sequence: TGTGCCAGCAGCGCCAGGGACAGGCACAACAATGAGCAGTTCTTC.

The chain employs TRBV12-3 or TRBV12-4 and TRBJ2-5, with D tentatively TRBD1 (5 bases). The CDR3 totals 13 residues. V lost 6 bases and J lost 3, with 11 bases in between. The CDR3 coding sequence is TGTGCCAGCAGGAGCCAGGGTGAAGAGACCCAGTACTTC. This sequence encodes CASRSQGEETQYF.

This chain links TRBV7-2 with TRBJ2-7; maybe TRBD1 (6 bases). The CDR3 spans 18 residues. CDR1 is SGHTA and CDR2 is FQGNSA in the germline V gene. V lost 2 bases, J lost 2 bases, and 22 bases lay in between. Here the CDR3 reads CASSLSPPGQTTPYEQYF. The DNA of the CDR3 is TGTGCCAGCAGCTTAAGCCCCCCCGGACAGACAACGCCCTACGAGCAGTACTTC.

The chain links TRBV2 to TRBJ2-3; TRBD1 matches at 9 bases. The J segment lost 3 bases and the V segment lost 3 bases, leaving 4 bases of the junction unmatched. Germline V lookup: CDR1 SNHLY, CDR2 FYNNEI. The CDR3 extends over 15 amino acids. The CDR3 sequence: CASSDVGQGTDTQYF. The CDR3 bases are TGTGCCAGCAGTGACGTCGGACAGGGGACAGATACGCAGTATTTT. The full variable domain, its missing parts supplied by reference TRBV2 and TRBJ2-3, is EPEVTQTPSHQVTQMGQEVILRCVPISNHLYFYWYRQILGQKVEFLVSFYNNEISEKSEIFDDQFSVERPDGSNFTLKIRSTKLEDSAMYFCASSDVGQGTDTQYFGPGTRLTVL.

The chain has TRBV3-1 (or the pseudogene TRBV3-2) and TRBJ1-2, with D unclear. The CDR3 consists of 14 residues. V lost 1 base and J lost 4, with 10 bases in between. Germline CDR1 reads LGHDT; CDR2 reads YNNKEL (reference sequence). As DNA, the CDR3 is TGTGCCAGCAGCCAAGTTGGGCCAGTCTATGGCTACACCTTC. Amino acid sequence: CASSQVGPVYGYTF.

This sequence joins TRBV3-1 (or the pseudogene TRBV3-2) and TRBJ2-1, with TRBD2 as a possible D gene (5 bases). This CDR3 comprises 18 residues. V lost 2 bases and J lost 6, with 23 bases in between. Germline values: CDR1 LGHDT, CDR2 YNNKEL (reference sequence). CDR3 region: CASSQKGQLVWWGNEQFF. The CDR3 DNA reads TGTGCCAGCAGCCAAAAGGGCCAACTAGTCTGGTGGGGCAATGAGCAGTTCTTC.

The chain recombines TRBV11-2 with TRBJ2-7, with TRBD2 matching over 15 bases. The CDR3 totals 15 residues. Per the germline V gene, CDR1 is SGHAT and CDR2 is FQNNGV. The J segment lost 6 bases and the V segment lost 4 bases, leaving 4 bases of the junction unmatched. This chain's CDR3 is CASSSGLAGGSEQYF. DNA of the CDR3: TGTGCCAGCAGCTCGGGACTAGCGGGAGGTAGCGAGCAGTACTTC.

The chain has TRBV5-1 and TRBJ1-6; 9 bases map to TRBD1. Trimming took 3 bases from V and 8 from J; bases not matched to a gene: 9. The CDR3 sequence is 16 residues long. Germline loops: CDR1 SGHRS, CDR2 YFSETQ. The CDR3 region has the DNA TGCGCCAGCAGCTCCCCGGACAGGGGAGGAGATTCACCCCTCCACTTT. Protein: CASSSPDRGGDSPLHF.

This sequence joins TRBV11-2 and TRBJ2-1, with 15 bases that match TRBD2. The length of the CDR3 is 19 residues. CDR1 and CDR2 (germline): SGHAT, FQNNGV. Trimming at V came to 1 base and at J to 4 bases, leaving 8 bases not matched to a gene. The CDR3 coding sequence is TGTGCCAGCAGCTTAGTTAGGACTAGCGGGAGGGGGGTTTACAATGAGCAGTTCTTC. Its translation: CASSLVRTSGRGVYNEQFF. Variable domain in full (rest from reference TRBV11-2 and TRBJ2-1): EAGVAQSPRYKIIEKRQSVAFWCNPISGHATLYWYQQILGQGPKLLIQFQNNGVVDDSQLPKDRFSAERLKGVDSTLKIQPAKLEDSAVYLCASSLVRTSGRGVYNEQFFGPGTRLTVL.

This clone was recorded once. The genes are TRBV3-1 (or the pseudogene TRBV3-2) and TRBJ2-1; 9 nucleotides line up with TRBD2. From germline, CDR1 is LGHDT and CDR2 YNNKEL (reference sequence). Germline trimming cut 3 bases from V and 4 bases from J; bases unmatched to any gene: 4. This CDR3 spans 15 amino acids. The CDR3, as DNA: TGTGCCAGCAGCCAGGCTAGCGGGGTATACAATGAGCAGTTCTTC. It codes for CASSQASGVYNEQFF.